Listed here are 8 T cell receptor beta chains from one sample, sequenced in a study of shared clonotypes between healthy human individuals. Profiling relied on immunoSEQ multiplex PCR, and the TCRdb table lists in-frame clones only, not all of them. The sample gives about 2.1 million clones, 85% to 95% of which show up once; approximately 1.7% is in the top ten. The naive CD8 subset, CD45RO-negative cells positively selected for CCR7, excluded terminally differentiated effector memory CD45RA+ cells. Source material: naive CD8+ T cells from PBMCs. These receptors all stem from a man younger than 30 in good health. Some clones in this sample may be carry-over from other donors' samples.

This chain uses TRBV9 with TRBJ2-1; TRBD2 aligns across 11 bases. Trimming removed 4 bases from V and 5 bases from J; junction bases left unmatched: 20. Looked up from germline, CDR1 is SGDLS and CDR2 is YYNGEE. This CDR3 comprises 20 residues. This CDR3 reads CASSLSRTGVTSGKDNEQFF. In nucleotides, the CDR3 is TGTGCCAGCAGCTTATCGAGGACAGGGGTGACTAGCGGGAAGGACAATGAGCAGTTCTTC.

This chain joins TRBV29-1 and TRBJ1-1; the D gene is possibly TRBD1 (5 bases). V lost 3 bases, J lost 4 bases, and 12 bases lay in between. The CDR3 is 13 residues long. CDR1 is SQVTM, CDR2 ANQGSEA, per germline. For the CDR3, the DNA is TGCAGCGTTGAGTTTTCGGGGGGCACTGAAGCTTTCTTT. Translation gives CSVEFSGGTEAFF.

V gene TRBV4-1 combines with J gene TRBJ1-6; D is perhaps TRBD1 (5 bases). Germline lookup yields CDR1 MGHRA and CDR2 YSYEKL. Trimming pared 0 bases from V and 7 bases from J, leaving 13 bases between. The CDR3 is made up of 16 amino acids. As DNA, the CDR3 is TGCGCCAGCAGCCAAGACTCCCGGACACACAATTCACCCCTCCACTTT. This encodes CASSQDSRTHNSPLHF.

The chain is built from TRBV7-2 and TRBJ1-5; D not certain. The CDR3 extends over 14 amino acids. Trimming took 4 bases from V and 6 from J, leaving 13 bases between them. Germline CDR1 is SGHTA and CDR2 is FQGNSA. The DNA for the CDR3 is TGTGCCAGCAGCTACCACCCCCGAGCTCAGCCCCAGCATTTT. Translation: CASSYHPRAQPQHF.

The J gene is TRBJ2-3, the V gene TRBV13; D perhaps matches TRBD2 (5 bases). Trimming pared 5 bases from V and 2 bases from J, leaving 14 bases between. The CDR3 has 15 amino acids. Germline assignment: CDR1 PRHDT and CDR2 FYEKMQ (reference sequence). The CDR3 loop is CASSPLTGNTDTQYF. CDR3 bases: TGTGCCAGCAGCCCCCTTACGGGGAACACAGATACGCAGTATTTT.

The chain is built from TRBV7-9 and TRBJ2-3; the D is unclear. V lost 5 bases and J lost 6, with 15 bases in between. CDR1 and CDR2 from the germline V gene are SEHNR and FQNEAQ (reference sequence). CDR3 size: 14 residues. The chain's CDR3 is CASSGEGWVDTQYF. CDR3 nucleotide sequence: TGTGCCAGCAGCGGAGAAGGATGGGTTGATACGCAGTATTTT.

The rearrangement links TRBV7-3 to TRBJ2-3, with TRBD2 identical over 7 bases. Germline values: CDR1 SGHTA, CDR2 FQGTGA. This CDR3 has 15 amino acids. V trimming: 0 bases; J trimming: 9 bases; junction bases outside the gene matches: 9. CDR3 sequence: CASSLTGSGARTQYF. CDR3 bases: TGTGCCAGCAGCTTAACGGGGAGCGGGGCACGGACGCAGTATTTT.

This chain's CDR3 is CASSFNGNQPQHF. The CDR3, as DNA: TGTGCCAGCAGCTTTAATGGAAATCAGCCCCAGCATTTT. The J gene is TRBJ1-5, the V gene TRBV5-6; D is undetermined. The CDR3 contains 13 residues. V dropped 2 bases and J dropped 4 bases, with 7 bases sitting between them. In germline, CDR1 is SGHDT, CDR2 YYEEEE.